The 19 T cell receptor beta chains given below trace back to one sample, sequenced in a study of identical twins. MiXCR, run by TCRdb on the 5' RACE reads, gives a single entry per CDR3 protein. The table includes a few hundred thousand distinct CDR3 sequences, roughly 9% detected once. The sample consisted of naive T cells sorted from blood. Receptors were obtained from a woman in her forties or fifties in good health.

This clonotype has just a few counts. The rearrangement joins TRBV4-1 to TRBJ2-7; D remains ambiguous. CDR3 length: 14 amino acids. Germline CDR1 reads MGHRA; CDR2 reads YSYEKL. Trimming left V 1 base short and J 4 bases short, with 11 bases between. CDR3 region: CASSQAVGPYEQYV. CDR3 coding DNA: TGCGCCAGCAGCCAAGCGGTTGGCCCGTACGAGCAGTACGTC.

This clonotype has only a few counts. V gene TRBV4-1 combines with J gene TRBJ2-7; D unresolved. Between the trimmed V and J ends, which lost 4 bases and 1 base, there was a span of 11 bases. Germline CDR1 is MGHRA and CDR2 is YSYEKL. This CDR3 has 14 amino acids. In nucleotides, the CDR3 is TGCGCCAGCAGCCCCCTAGTGGGTTCCTACGAGCAGTACGTC. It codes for CASSPLVGSYEQYV.

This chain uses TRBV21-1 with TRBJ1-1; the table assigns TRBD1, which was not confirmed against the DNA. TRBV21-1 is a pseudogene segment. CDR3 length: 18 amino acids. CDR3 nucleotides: TGTGCCAGCAGCAGGGTAAGGGGGGCGCGTATACAGAACACTGAAGCTTTCTTT. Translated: CASSRVRGARIQNTEAFF.

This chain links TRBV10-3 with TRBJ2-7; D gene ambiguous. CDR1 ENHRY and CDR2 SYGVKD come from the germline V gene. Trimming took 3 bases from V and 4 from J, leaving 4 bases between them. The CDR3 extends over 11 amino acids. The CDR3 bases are TGTGCCATCAGTGAAGTTTACGAGCAGTACTTC. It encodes CAISEVYEQYF.

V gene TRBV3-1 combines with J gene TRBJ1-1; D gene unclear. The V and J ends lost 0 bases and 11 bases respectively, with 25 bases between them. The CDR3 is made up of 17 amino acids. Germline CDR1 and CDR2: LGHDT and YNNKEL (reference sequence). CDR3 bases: TGTGCCAGCAGCCAAGATGGTAGACTATTGGGAGGGCCCAGGGCTTTCTTT. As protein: CASSQDGRLLGGPRAFF. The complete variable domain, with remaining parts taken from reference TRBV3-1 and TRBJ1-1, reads DTAVSQTPKYLVTQMGNDKSIKCEQNLGHDTMYWYKQDSKKFLKIMFSYNNKELIINETVPNRFSPKSPDKAHLNLHINSLELGDSAVYFCASSQDGRLLGGPRAFFGQGTRLTVV.

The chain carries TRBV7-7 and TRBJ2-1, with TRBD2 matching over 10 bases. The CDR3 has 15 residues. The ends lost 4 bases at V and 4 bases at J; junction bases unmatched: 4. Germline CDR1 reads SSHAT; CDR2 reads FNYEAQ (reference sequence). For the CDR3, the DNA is TGTGCCAGCAGCTCTAGCGGGGGATTATACAATGAGCAGTTCTTC. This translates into CASSSSGGLYNEQFF. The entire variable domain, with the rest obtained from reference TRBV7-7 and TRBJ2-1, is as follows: GAGVSQSPRYKVTKRGQDVTLRCDPISSHATLYWYQQALGQGPEFLTYFNYEAQPDKSGLPSDRFSAERPEGSISTLTIQRTEQRDSAMYRCASSSSGGLYNEQFFGPGTRLTVL.

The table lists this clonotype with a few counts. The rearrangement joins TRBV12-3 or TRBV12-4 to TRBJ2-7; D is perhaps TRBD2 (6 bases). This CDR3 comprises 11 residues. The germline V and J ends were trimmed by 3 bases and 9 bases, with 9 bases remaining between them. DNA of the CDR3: TGTGCCAGCAGTTTTAGCGGTCCGCAGTACTTC. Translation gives CASSFSGPQYF.

The CDR3 region is CAIGQGKTGELFF. CDR3 nucleotide sequence: TGTGCCATCGGACAGGGCAAGACCGGGGAGCTGTTTTTT. This rearrangement joins TRBV10-3 to TRBJ2-2; 8 bases fit TRBD1. This CDR3 region has 13 residues. V lost 8 bases and J lost 5; bases outside the gene matches: 4. Germline CDR1 and CDR2: ENHRY and SYGVKD.

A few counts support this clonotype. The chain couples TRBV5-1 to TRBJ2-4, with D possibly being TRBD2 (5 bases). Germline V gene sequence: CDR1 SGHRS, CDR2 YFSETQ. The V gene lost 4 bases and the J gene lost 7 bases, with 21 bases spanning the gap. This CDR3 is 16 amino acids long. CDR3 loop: CASSETPPGIGNIQYF. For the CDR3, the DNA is TGCGCCAGCAGCGAAACCCCCCCCGGGATTGGGAACATTCAGTACTTC.

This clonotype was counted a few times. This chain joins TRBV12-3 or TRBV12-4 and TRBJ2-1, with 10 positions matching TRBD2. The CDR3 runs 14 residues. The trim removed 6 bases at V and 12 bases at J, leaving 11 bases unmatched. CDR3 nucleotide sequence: TGTGCCAGCAGCCTAGCGGGAGCTCCTTTCGTGCAGTTCTTC. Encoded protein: CASSLAGAPFVQFF.

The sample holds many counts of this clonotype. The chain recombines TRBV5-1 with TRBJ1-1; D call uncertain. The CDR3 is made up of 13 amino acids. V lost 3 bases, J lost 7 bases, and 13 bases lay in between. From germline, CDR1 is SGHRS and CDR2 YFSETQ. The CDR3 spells CASSSLMGGEAFF. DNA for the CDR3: TGCGCCAGCAGCTCGCTTATGGGAGGTGAAGCTTTCTTT.

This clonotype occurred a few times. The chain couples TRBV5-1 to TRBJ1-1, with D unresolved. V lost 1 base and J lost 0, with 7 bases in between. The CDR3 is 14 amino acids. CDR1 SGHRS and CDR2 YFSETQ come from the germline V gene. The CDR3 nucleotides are TGCGCCAGCAGCTTGAGACCGATGAACACTGAAGCTTTCTTT. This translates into CASSLRPMNTEAFF. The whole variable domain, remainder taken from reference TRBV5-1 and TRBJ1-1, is KAGVTQTPRYLIKTRGQQVTLSCSPISGHRSVSWYQQTPGQGLQFLFEYFSETQRNKGNFPGRFSGRQFSNSRSEMNVSTLELGDSALYLCASSLRPMNTEAFFGQGTRLTVV.

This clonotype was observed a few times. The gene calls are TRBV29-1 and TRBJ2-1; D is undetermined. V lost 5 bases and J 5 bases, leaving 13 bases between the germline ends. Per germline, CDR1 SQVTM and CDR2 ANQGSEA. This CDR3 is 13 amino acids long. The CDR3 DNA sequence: TGCAGCGTTAAGAAGTTAGGGAACAATGAGCAGTTCTTC. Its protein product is CSVKKLGNNEQFF.

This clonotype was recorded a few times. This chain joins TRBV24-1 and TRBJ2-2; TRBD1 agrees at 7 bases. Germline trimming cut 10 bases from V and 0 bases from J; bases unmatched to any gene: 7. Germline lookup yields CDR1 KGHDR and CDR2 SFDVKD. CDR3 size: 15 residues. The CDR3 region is CATEDDRANTGELFF. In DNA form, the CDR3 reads TGTGCCACGGAGGATGACAGGGCGAACACCGGGGAGCTGTTTTTT.

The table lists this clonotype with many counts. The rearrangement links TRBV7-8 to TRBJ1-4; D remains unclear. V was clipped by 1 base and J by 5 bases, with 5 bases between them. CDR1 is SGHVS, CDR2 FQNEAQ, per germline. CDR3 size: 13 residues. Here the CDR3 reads CASSLGVNEKLFF. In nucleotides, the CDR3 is TGTGCCAGCAGCTTAGGGGTGAATGAAAAACTGTTTTTT.

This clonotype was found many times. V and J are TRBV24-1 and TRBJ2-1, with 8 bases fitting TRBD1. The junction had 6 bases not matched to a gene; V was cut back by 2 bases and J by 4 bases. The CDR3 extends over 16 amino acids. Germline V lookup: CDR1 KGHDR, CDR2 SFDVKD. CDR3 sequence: CATSDWSGGRYNEQFF. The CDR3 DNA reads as TGTGCCACCAGTGATTGGTCAGGGGGCCGATACAATGAGCAGTTCTTC.

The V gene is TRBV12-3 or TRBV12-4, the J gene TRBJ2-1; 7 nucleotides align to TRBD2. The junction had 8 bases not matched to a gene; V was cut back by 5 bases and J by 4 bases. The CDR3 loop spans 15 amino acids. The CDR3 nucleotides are TGTGCCAGCAGTGGGAGGCTAGCGGTTTACAATGAGCAGTTCTTC. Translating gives CASSGRLAVYNEQFF.

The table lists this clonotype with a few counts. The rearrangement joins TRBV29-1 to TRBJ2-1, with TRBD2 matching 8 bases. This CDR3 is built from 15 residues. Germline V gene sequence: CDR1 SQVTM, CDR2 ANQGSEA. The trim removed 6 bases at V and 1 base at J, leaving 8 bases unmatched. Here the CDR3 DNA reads TGCAGCGTACCCCCCCCGGGAGGGTCCTACAATGAGCAGTTCTTC. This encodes CSVPPPGGSYNEQFF.

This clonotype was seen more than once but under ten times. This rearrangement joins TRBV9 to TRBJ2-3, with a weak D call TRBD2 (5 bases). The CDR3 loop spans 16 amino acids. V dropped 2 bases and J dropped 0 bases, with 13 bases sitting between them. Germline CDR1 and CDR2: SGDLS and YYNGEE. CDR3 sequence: CASSVGAATSTDTQYF. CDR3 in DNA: TGTGCCAGCAGCGTGGGAGCGGCCACTAGCACAGATACGCAGTATTTT.